This T cell receptor beta chain was identified during a study of T cell responses to AZD1222 COVID-19 vaccine. Findings and limits, study-wide: The peak T cell response came first, and repertoires were sampled only after it. Donor demographics were predominantly white British with a female majority; clonal diversity may be underestimated. The study found vaccine-associated CD4 TCRs spanning spike, dominant at 160-218 and 743-854. Just 5 to 7 people given AZD1222 tested seropositive at baseline.

This table comes from immunoSEQ multiplex PCR, and its TCRdb copy is limited to in-frame clones, with some not included. The sample carries some 150,000 clones, 92% recorded once. Concerning this clone itself: Its target is unknown.

The germline V gene has CDR1 LNHDA and CDR2 SQIVND (reference sequence). The CDR3 runs to 16 residues. The V end was cut by 7 bases, the J end by 4 bases, with 22 bases between. V is TRBV19 and J is TRBJ1-1, with D tentatively TRBD1 (6 bases). This TCR derives from an adult in good health. This sample comprised peripheral blood, obtained on day 0 of MenACWY control vaccination. The CDR3 nucleotides are TGTGCCAGTAAAATAACAGGGTCGAGGGTAGGCACTGAAGCTTTCTTT. This sequence encodes CASKITGSRVGTEAFF.